These 2 T cell receptor beta chains were all obtained from the same sample, sequenced in a study of T cell responses to AZD1222 COVID-19 vaccine. Some clones are missing from TCRdb's copy, which holds only in-frame ones; the method was immunoSEQ multiplex PCR. The profile covers about 44,000 clones, with over 60% appearing a single time and 3% to 5% taken by the ten largest. The sequencing used peripheral blood, collected on day 0 of AZD1222 vaccination. These receptors were obtained from an adult in good health.

V gene TRBV7-2 combines with J gene TRBJ2-6, with D perhaps TRBD2 (5 bases). V dropped 7 bases and J dropped 0 bases, with 7 bases sitting between them. CDR3 length equals 14 residues. The germline gives CDR1 SGHTA, CDR2 FQGNSA. CDR3 coding DNA: TGTGCCAGCAACCGGGACTCTGGGGCCAACGTCCTGACTTTC. Encoded protein: CASNRDSGANVLTF. The full variable domain, rest sourced from reference TRBV7-2 and TRBJ2-6, is GAGVSQSPSNKVTEKGKDVELRCDPISGHTALYWYRQSLGQGLEFLIYFQGNSAPDKSGLPSDRFSAERTGGSVSTLTIQRTQQEDSAVYLCASNRDSGANVLTFGAGSRLTVL.

The V call is TRBV5-1, the J call TRBJ1-2; a weak D match, TRBD1 (5 bases). Between the trimmed V and J ends, which lost 0 bases and 6 bases, there was a span of 12 bases. The CDR3 contains 14 residues. Germline V gene lookup returns CDR1 SGHRS and CDR2 YFSETQ. The CDR3 DNA is TGCGCCAGCAGCTTGGCACAGCCGGGGGATGGCTACACCTTC. Protein: CASSLAQPGDGYTF.